Listed here is a single TCR beta chain. The table came from immunoSEQ multiplex PCR; TCRdb's copy has only in-frame clones and leaves some out. The sample includes about 320,000 clones, 87% seen only once; the top ten take approximately 6%. The CDR3 loop spans 16 amino acids. Unmatched junction bases numbered 10, after V lost 5 bases and J lost 9 bases. Germline V lookup: CDR1 SEHNR, CDR2 FQNEAQ (reference sequence). The data stem from a study of blood T cell repertoires in COVID-19. Background on the study: T cells, B-cell-depleted T cells, or PBMCs supplied cDNA or gDNA.

Cohort assignment relied on participant-reported clinical history. Sequenced: PBMCs or T cells enriched from blood (not recorded which). The receptor comes from a woman in her twenties or thirties who had recovered from COVID-19. The chain is built from TRBV7-9 and TRBJ1-6; TRBD1 aligns across 10 bases. CDR3 sequence: CASSPRTGGFGSPLHF. The CDR3 DNA reads as TGTGCCAGCAGCCCGCGGACAGGGGGGTTCGGTTCACCCCTCCACTTT.